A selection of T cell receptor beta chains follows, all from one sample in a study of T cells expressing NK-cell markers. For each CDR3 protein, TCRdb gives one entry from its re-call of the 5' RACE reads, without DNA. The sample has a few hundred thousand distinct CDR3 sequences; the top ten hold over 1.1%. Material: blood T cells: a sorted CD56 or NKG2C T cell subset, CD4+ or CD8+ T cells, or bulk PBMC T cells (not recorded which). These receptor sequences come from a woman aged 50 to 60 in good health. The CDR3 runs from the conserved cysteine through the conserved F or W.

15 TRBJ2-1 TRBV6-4 CASSGTAGGYNEQFF
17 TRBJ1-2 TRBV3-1 CASSQEATGLTSGGYTF
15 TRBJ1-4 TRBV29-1 CSVEDSGGVGEKLFF
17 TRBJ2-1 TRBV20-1 CSARRPGVADSYNEQFF
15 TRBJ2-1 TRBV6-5 CASSANYLGYNEQFF
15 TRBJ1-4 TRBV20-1 CSARDSGRRDEKLFF
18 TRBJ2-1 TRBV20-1 CSARNPPSRDRGYNEQFF
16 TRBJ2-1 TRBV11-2 CASSPRLAGGFNEQFF
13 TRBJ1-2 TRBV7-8 CASSSTGREGYTF
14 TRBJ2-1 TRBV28 CASSLTGGRLWQFF
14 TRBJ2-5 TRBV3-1 CASSLRRGEETQYF
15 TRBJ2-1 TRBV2 CASPSETSSYNEQFF
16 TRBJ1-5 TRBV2 CASSEAGQVAYQPQHF
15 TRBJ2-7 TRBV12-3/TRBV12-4 CASSFTGTDSYEQYF
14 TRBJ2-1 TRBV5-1 CASIRLAGDNEQFF
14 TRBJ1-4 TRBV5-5 CASSGDSLNEKLFF
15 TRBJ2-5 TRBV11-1 CASSLETGQGETQYF
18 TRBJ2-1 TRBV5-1 CASSLVTSGMGSYNEQFF
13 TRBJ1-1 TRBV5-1 CASSGQGAFGAFF
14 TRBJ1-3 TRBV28 CASSLGYSGNTIYF
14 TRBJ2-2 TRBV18 CASSPRSSVGELFF
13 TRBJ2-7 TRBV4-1 CASSHTGEDEQYF
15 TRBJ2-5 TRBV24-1 CATSDLGTEKETQYF
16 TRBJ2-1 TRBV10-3 CAISESFSGLGNEQFF
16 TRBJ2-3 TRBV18 CASSHDPGLVRDTQYF
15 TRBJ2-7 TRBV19 CASQNQGDRAREQYF
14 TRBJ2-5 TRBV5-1 CASSLDGARETQYF
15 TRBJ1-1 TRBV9 CASSVGSRGYTEAFF
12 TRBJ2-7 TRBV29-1 CSVVAGAYEQYF
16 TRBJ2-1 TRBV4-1 CASSQPASFPYNEQFF
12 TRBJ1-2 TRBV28 CASSSREYGYTF
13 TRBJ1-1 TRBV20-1 CSVTGGLGTEAFF
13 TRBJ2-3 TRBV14 CASSRTSTDTQYF
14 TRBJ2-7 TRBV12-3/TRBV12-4 CASKRTGSVYEQYF
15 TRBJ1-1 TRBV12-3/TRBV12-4 CASSVNQGRNTEAFF
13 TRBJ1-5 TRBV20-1 CSARTRRNQPQHF
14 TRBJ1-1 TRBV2 CASSTQSGNTEAFF
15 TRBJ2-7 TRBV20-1 CSARDPLAGAYEQYF
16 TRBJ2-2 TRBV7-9 CASSSNAGRGTGELFF
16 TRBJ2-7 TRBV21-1 CASIKGLAGKRHEQYF
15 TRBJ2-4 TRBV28 CASSLRAIAKNIQYF